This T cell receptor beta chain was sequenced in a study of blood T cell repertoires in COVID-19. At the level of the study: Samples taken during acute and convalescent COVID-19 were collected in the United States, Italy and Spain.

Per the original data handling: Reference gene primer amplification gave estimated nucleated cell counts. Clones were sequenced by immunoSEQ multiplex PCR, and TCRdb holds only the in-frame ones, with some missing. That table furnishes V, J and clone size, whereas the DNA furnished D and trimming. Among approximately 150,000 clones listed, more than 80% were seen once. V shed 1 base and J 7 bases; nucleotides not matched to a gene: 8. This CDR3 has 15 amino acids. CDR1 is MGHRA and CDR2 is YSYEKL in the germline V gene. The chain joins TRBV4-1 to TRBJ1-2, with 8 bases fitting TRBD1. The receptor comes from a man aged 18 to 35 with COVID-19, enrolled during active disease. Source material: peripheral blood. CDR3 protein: CASSQGTGGWGGYTF. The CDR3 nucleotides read TGCGCCAGCAGCCAAGGAACAGGGGGATGGGGTGGCTACACCTTC.